This is a list of T cell receptor beta chains from one sample in a study of blood T cell repertoires in COVID-19. Sequencing used immunoSEQ multiplex PCR; TCRdb keeps in-frame clones, though not all of them. Of some 100,000 clones listed, almost 80% are singletons. The sample consisted of peripheral blood. These receptors all come from a woman aged 70 to 79 with acute or convalescent COVID-19. CDR3s include the opening cysteine and the closing phenylalanine or tryptophan. A D gene is named only where the DNA matches it firmly. Clone size appears in some rows only: once, few, many, or a class for an expanded clone.

V gene	J gene	clone size	D gene	CDR3 length	CDR3 DNA	CDR3 protein
TRBV7-2	TRBJ2-3	.	TRBD1	14	TGTGCCAGCAGCCCCTTGACAGGGACAGATACGCAGTATTTT	CASSPLTGTDTQYF
TRBV5-6	TRBJ2-2	.	.	18	TGTGCCAGCAGCTTGGTTCGAGAACAGGGTATTCTCGCCGGGGAGCTGTTTTTT	CASSLVREQGILAGELFF
TRBV5-1	TRBJ1-3	.	TRBD1	15	TGCGCCAGCAGCCTGGGACAGGGCTTTGGAAACACCATATATTTT	CASSLGQGFGNTIYF
TRBV9	TRBJ2-1	.	.	13	TGTGCCAGCAGTTTCTCACAGGGCAATGAGCAGTTCTTC	CASSFSQGNEQFF
TRBV18	TRBJ2-3	.	TRBD1	14	TGTGCCAGCTCACCCTGGGACAGGAGAGATACGCAGTATTTT	CASSPWDRRDTQYF
TRBV7-7	TRBJ2-5	.	.	13	TGTGCCAGCAGCTTGAGGGTGCGGGAGACCCAGTACTTC	CASSLRVRETQYF
TRBV19	TRBJ1-5	once	.	15	TGTGCCAGTACCTCGCTGCTAAATAGCAATCAGCCCCAGCATTTT	CASTSLLNSNQPQHF
TRBV6-2/TRBV6-3	TRBJ2-5	.	.	14	TGTGCCAGCAGTTATGGGGCATTTAAAGAGACCCAGTACTTC	CASSYGAFKETQYF
TRBV19	TRBJ2-6	few	TRBD1	19	TGTGCCAGTAGTATAGGGACAGGGGCGGGGGTTGCTGGGGCCAACGTCCTGACTTTC	CASSIGTGAGVAGANVLTF
TRBV9	TRBJ1-2	.	.	15	TGTGCCAGCAGCGTAGTGGAGGGTCCTAACTATGGCTACACCTTC	CASSVVEGPNYGYTF
TRBV18	TRBJ1-3	.	.	13	TGTGCCAGCTCACCAAGTGAGGGAAACACCATATATTTT	CASSPSEGNTIYF
TRBV11-2	TRBJ1-1	.	.	15	TGTGCCAGCACCAAAGGCCCCTACAGGGACACTGAAGCTTTCTTT	CASTKGPYRDTEAFF
TRBV6-5	TRBJ1-2	once	.	13	TGTGCCAGCAGTCCCGAGGAGGGCTATGGCTACACCTTC	CASSPEEGYGYTF
TRBV11-2	TRBJ2-5	.	.	14	TGTGCCAGCAGCTCACAGGTCTACCAAGAGACCCAGTACTTC	CASSSQVYQETQYF
TRBV19	TRBJ2-1	.	.	16	TGTGCCAGTAGTATAGTTGGCTTTTTCTCCTACAATGAGCAGTTCTTC	CASSIVGFFSYNEQFF
TRBV29-1	TRBJ1-2	.	.	14	TGCAGCGTTTTGGTCCTAGTTACTGAGCCCTCCTACACCTTC	CSVLVLVTEPSYTF
TRBV19	TRBJ2-1	.	.	13	TGTGCCAGTAGAGACTTTGAGGGTGGTGAGCAGTTCTTC	CASRDFEGGEQFF
TRBV6-1	TRBJ1-6	.	.	14	TGTGCCAGCAGTGAAGGCAGCTATAATTCACCCCTCCACTTT	CASSEGSYNSPLHF
TRBV30	TRBJ2-5	.	.	12	TGTGCCGGGGGGGGGCGACCTAAGGCCCAGTACTTC	CAGGGRPKAQYF
TRBV7-9	TRBJ1-2	.	TRBD1	15	TGTGCCAGCAGCTTAGACCGGGACAGGGGGTATGGCTACACCTTC	CASSLDRDRGYGYTF
TRBV5-1	TRBJ1-1	.	.	16	TGCGCCAGCACCCCCAGGGGCTCGGAAGGTGGTTCTGAAGCTTTCTTT	CASTPRGSEGGSEAFF
TRBV2	TRBJ2-5	.	.	13	TGTGCCAGCAGTGGACAGTCACAAGAGACCCAGTACTTC	CASSGQSQETQYF
TRBV5-4	TRBJ2-3	once	.	17	TGTGCCAGCAGCTTTGGAGGAGAAGCCTTTAGCACAGATACGCAGTATTTT	CASSFGGEAFSTDTQYF
TRBV7-9	TRBJ1-1	few	.	14	TGTGCCAGCAGAACGGGAGAACTGAACACTGAAGCTTTCTTT	CASRTGELNTEAFF
TRBV5-6	TRBJ2-1	.	TRBD2	15	TGTGCCAGCAGCGATACCGGGACTAGTAGGAATGAGCAGTTCTTC	CASSDTGTSRNEQFF
TRBV11-2	TRBJ2-3	many	TRBD1	18	TGTGCCAGCAGCTTATCTCCCAGGACAGGGGGTCTTAAAGATACGCAGTATTTT	CASSLSPRTGGLKDTQYF
TRBV4-1	TRBJ2-1	.	TRBD2	15	TGCGCCAGCAGCCCCCGTGACGGCCTGGGAGGGGAGCAGTTCTTC	CASSPRDGLGGEQFF
TRBV28	TRBJ1-5	.	.	15	TGTGCCAGCAGTTTTTACCCGACAGCCAATCAGCCCCAGCATTTT	CASSFYPTANQPQHF
TRBV3-1/TRBV3-2	TRBJ2-3	.	.	16	TGTGCCAGCAGCCAAGAAGGAGGGTCCAGCACAGATACGCAGTATTTT	CASSQEGGSSTDTQYF
TRBV4-1	TRBJ1-2	.	.	14	TGCGCCAGCAGCCAACAACGGGACTACTATGGCTACACCTTC	CASSQQRDYYGYTF
TRBV11-2	TRBJ1-2	.	.	15	TGTGCCAGCAGCCCCTCTCGTGGCTCATCGTATGGCTACACCTTC	CASSPSRGSSYGYTF
TRBV5-1	TRBJ1-6	.	TRBD1	15	TGCGCCAGCAGCGCCGACAGGGGGAATAATTCACCCCTCCACTTT	CASSADRGNNSPLHF
TRBV7-2	TRBJ2-5	once	TRBD2	16	TGTGCCAGCAGCTTCGGGACTAGCGGGGGGGCCGGGGCCCAGTACTTC	CASSFGTSGGAGAQYF
TRBV19	TRBJ1-5	.	.	17	TGTGCCAGTAGTATCCTACAATCCGACGGGATGGGTCAGCCCCAGCATTTT	CASSILQSDGMGQPQHF
TRBV4-3	TRBJ2-5	.	TRBD2	15	TGCGCCAGCAGCCAGGCTAGCGGGGGGGAAGAGACCCAGTACTTC	CASSQASGGEETQYF
TRBV4-2	TRBJ2-3	.	TRBD2	20	TGTGCCAGCAGCCAAAGTATGGGGCTAGCGGGGGGGACTAGCACAGATACGCAGTATTTT	CASSQSMGLAGGTSTDTQYF
TRBV7-8	TRBJ1-2	.	TRBD1	15	TGTGCCAGCAGCCTAAGCCGACAGGGGGGGTATGGCTACACCTTC	CASSLSRQGGYGYTF
TRBV19	TRBJ1-5	few	TRBD1	19	TGTGCCAGTAGTACATTTCCCGGGACAGGGAACGGATTCAATCAGCCCCAGCATTTT	CASSTFPGTGNGFNQPQHF
TRBV5-1	TRBJ2-7	.	TRBD2	15	TGCGCCAGCAGCTTGGGACTAGCGGGGTCGTACGAGCAGTACTTC	CASSLGLAGSYEQYF
TRBV25-1	TRBJ1-1	.	TRBD1	15	TGTGCCAGCAGTGAAAGGACAGGGTGGTACACTGAAGCTTTCTTT	CASSERTGWYTEAFF
TRBV9	TRBJ2-7	.	.	14	TGTGCCAGCAGCGTCACAGCACTCTCCTACGAGCAGTACTTC	CASSVTALSYEQYF